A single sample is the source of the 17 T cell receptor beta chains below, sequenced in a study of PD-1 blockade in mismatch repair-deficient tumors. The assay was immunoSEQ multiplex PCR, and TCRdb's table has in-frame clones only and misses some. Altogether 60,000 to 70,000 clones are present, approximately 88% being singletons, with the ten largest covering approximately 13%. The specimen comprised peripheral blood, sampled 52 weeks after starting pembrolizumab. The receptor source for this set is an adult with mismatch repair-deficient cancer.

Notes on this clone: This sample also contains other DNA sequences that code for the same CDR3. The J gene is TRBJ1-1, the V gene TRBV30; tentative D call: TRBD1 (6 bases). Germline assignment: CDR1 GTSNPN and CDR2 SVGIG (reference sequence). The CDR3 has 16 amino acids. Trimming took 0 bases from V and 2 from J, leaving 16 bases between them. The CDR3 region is CAWSVGLGGGNTEAFF. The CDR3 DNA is TGTGCCTGGAGTGTCGGATTAGGGGGGGGCAACACTGAAGCTTTCTTT.

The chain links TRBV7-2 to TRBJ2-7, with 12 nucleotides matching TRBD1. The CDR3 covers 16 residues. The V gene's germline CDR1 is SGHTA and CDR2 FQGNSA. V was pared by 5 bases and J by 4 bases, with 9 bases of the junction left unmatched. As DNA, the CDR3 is TGTGCCAGCAGCCGAAGACCGGGACAGGGGGCATACGAGCAGTACTTC. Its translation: CASSRRPGQGAYEQYF.

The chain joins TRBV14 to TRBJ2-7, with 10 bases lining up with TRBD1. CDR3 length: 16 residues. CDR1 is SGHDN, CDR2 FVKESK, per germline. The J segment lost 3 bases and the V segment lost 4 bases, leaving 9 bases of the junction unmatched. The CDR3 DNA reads TGTGCCAGCAGCCTCTCCGGGACAGGGGTCTACTACGAGCAGTACTTC. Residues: CASSLSGTGVYYEQYF.

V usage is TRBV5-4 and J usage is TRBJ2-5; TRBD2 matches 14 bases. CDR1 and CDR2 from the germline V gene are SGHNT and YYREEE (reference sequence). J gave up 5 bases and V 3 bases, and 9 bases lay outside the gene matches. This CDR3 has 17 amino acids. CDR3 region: CASSYRLAGGPRETQYF. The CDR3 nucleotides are TGTGCCAGCAGCTACCGACTAGCGGGAGGGCCCCGGGAGACCCAGTACTTC. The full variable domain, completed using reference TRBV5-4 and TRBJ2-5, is ETGVTQSPTHLIKTRGQQVTLRCSSQSGHNTVSWYQQALGQGPQFIFQYYREEENGRGNFPPRFSGLQFPNYSSELNVNALELDDSALYLCASSYRLAGGPRETQYFGPGTRLLVL.

CDR3 loop: CASSQGVRLNTEAFF. The CDR3 DNA is TGCGCCAGCAGCCAAGGGGTCAGATTGAACACTGAAGCTTTCTTT. The rearrangement links TRBV4-3 to TRBJ1-1; D call uncertain. Germline CDR1 and CDR2: LGHNA and YSLEER. CDR3 length equals 15 residues. With 1 base removed from V and 0 bases from J, the gap between germline ends came to 9 bases.

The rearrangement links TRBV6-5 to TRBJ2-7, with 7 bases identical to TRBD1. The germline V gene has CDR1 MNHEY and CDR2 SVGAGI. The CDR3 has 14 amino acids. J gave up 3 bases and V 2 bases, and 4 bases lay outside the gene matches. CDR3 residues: CASSYVGQYYEQYF. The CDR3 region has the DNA TGTGCCAGCAGTTACGTGGGACAGTACTACGAGCAGTACTTC.

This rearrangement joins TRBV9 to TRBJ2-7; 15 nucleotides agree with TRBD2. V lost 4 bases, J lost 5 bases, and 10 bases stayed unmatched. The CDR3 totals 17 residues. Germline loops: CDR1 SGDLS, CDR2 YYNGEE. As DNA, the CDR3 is TGTGCCAGCAGCCCATCCGGACTAGCGGGAGGGTGGAACGAGCAGTACTTC. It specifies CASSPSGLAGGWNEQYF.

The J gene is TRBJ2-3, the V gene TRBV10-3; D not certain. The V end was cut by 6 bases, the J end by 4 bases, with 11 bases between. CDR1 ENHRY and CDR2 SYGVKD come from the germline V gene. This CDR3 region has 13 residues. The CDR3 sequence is CAISLPSADTQYF. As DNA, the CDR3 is TGTGCCATCAGCCTGCCTTCCGCAGATACGCAGTATTTT.

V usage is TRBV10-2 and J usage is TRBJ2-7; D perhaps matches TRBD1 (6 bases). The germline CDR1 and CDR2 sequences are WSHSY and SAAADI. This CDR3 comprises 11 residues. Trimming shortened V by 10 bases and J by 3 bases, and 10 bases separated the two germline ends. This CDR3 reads CATETGYEQYF. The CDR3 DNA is TGCGCCACCGAGACAGGCTACGAGCAGTACTTC.

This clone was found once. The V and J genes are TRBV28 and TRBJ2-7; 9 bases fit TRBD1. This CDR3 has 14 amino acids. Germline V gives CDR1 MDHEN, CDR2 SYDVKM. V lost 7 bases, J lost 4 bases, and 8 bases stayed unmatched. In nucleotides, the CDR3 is TGTGCCAGCACCCCGGACAGGGGTGGTTACGAGCAGTACTTC. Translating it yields CASTPDRGGYEQYF. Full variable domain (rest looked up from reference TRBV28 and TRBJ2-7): DVKVTQSSRYLVKRTGEKVFLECVQDMDHENMFWYRQDPGLGLRLIYFSYDVKMKEKGDIPEGYSVSREKKERFSLILESASTNQTSMYLCASTPDRGGYEQYFGPGTRLTVT.

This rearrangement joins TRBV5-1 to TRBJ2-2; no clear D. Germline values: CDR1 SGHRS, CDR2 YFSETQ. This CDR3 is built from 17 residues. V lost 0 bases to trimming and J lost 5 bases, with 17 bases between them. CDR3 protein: CASSLAGDPFLTGELFF. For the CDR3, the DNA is TGCGCCAGCAGCTTGGCCGGTGACCCATTCCTAACCGGGGAGCTGTTTTTT.

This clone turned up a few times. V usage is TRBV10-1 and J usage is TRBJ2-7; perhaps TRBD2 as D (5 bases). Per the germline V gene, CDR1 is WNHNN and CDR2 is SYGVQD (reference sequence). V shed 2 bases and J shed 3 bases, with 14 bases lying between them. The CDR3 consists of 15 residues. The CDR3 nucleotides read TGCGCCAGCAGTGAGATCGGGGAGAAGGTCTACGAGCAGTACTTC. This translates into CASSEIGEKVYEQYF.

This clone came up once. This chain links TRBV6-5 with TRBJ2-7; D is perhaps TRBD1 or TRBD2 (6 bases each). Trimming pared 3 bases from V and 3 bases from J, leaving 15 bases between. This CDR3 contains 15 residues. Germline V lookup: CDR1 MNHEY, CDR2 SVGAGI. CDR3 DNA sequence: TGTGCCAGCAGTTATTCCGGGGGCCCCGGCTACGAGCAGTACTTC. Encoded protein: CASSYSGGPGYEQYF.

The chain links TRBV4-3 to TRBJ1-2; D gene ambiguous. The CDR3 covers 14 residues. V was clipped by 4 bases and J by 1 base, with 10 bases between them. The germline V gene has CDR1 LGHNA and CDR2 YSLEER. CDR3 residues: CASSPDRYNYGYTF. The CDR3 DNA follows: TGCGCCAGCAGCCCGGACCGATATAACTATGGCTACACCTTC.

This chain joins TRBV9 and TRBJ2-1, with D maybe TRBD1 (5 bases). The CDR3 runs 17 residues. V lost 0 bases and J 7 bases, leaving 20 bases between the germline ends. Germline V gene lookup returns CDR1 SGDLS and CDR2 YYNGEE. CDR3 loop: CASSVADIPYGTNEQFF. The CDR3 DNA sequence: TGTGCCAGCAGCGTAGCGGACATTCCGTACGGCACAAATGAGCAGTTCTTC.

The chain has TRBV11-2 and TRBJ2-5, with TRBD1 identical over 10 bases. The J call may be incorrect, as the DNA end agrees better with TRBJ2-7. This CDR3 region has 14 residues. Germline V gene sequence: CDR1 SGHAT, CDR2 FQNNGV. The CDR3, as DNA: TGTGCCAGCAGCTACGGGACAGGGGCCTACGAGCAGTACTTC. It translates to CASSYGTGAYEQYF.

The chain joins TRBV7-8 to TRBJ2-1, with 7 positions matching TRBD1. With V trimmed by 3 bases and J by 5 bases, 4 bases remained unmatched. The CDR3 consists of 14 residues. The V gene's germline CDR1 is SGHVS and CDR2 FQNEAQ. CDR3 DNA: TGTGCCAGCAGCTTCCGGGACAGTAACAATGAGCAGTTCTTC. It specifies CASSFRDSNNEQFF.